Judged by abundance, the clone carrying this T cell receptor (beta chain) is medium-sized. The data are from a study of T cell repertoires in cytomegalovirus infection. Turning to the study itself: In public TCR beta signatures, there were indications of both CMV infection and matching HLA type.

Germline values: CDR1 ENHRY, CDR2 SYGVKD. The CDR3 is 14 amino acids. Trimming at V came to 11 bases and at J to 0 bases, leaving 7 bases not matched to a gene. MiXCR, applied by TCRdb to the reads, yields one record per CDR3 protein. The sample yields approximately 630,000 distinct CDR3 sequences, roughly 26% seen once. V gene TRBV10-3 combines with J gene TRBJ1-5, with TRBD1 matching over 7 bases. Sequencing was carried out using CD8+ T cells from PBMCs. The receptor was derived from a human donor in good health (CMV status not recorded). Some clones in this sample may be carry-over from other donors' samples. The CDR3 region has the DNA TGTGCCTCGAACACAGGGGATAGCAATCAGCCCCAGCATTTT. Protein product: CASNTGDSNQPQHF.